The TCR beta chain under discussion was sequenced for a study of shared clonotypes between healthy human individuals. With respect to this clone: The identical CDR3 is also encoded by other nucleotide sequences in the sample.

Some clones are missing from TCRdb's copy, which holds only in-frame ones; the method was immunoSEQ multiplex PCR. The profile shows under 600,000 clones, almost 97% of them singletons. This CDR3 has 13 residues. V was cut by 4 bases and J by 2 bases, with 11 bases left in between. Germline V lookup: CDR1 SQVTM, CDR2 ANQGSEA. Sequenced input: naive CD4+ T cells sorted from blood. Specified subset: CD45RA+ positively selected. The J gene is TRBJ2-5, the V gene TRBV29-1; maybe TRBD2 (7 bases). The source is a young woman in good health. CDR3 nucleotide sequence: TGCAGCGTTGTGGCGGGGGCTCAAGAGACCCAGTACTTC. Translated, it gives CSVVAGAQETQYF.